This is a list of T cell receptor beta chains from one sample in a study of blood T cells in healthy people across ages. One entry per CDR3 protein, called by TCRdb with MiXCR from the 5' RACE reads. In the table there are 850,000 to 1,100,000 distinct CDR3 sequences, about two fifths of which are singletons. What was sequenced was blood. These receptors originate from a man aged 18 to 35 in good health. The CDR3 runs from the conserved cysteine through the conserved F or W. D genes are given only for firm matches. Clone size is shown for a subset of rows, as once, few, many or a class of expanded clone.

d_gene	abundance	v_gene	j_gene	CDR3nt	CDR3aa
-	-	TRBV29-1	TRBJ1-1	TGCAGCGTTGTGGGCTTTAGCGCTGAAGCTTTCTTT	CSVVGFSAEAFF
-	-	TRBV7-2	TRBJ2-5	TGTGCCAGCAGCTCAAGTCAAACGGGCCAAGAGACCCAGTACTTC	CASSSSQTGQETQYF
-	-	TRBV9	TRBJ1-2	TGTGCCAGCAGCCGCCGCGGGGTAGATGGCTACACCTTC	CASSRRGVDGYTF
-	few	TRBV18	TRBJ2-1	TGTGCCAGCTCACGTACGTCAGAAAAGAGCTCCTACAATGAGCAGTTCTTC	CASSRTSEKSSYNEQFF
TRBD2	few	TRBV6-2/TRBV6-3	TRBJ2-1	TGTGCCAGCAGATCCAGCGGGGGGCACTACAATGAGCAGTTCTTC	CASRSSGGHYNEQFF
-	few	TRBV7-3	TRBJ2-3	TGTGCCAGCAGCTTAAACCCCCGGGCCGTATCAGATACGCAGTATTTT	CASSLNPRAVSDTQYF
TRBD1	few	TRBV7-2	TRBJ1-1	TGTGCCAGCAGCCCTGTGACAGGGTTAATCAACACTGAAGCTTTCTTT	CASSPVTGLINTEAFF
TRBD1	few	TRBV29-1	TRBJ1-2	TGCAGCGTAGATGCCGGGACAGGGCCGACTAACTATGGCTACACCTTC	CSVDAGTGPTNYGYTF
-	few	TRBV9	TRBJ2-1	TGTGCCAGCACCCAAGTAGGCGGGAATTACAATGAGCAGTTCTTC	CASTQVGGNYNEQFF
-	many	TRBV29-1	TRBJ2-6	TGCAGCGTTGGCGCAGGGAGCTCTGGGGCCAACGTCCTGACTTTC	CSVGAGSSGANVLTF
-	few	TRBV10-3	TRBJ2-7	TGTGCCATCAGTGACAGGGGACCTACCTACGAGCAGTACTTC	CAISDRGPTYEQYF
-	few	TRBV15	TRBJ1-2	TGTGCCACCAGCAGAGATTATGGGGTTGGATATGGCTACACCTTC	CATSRDYGVGYGYTF
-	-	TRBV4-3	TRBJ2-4	TGCGCCAGCAGCCAAGATGGGGCCCGCCAAAACATTCAGTACTTC	CASSQDGARQNIQYF
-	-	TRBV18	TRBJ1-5	TGTGCCAGCGCCCCACTTCGAGGGGGCAATCAGCCCCAGCATTTT	CASAPLRGGNQPQHF
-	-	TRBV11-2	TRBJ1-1	TGTGCCAGCAGCCTCCGACAGTACGCTGAAGCTTTCTTT	CASSLRQYAEAFF
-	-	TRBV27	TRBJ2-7	TGTGCCAGCAGTTTGGGCAGAACAAACAATGAGCAGTACTTC	CASSLGRTNNEQYF
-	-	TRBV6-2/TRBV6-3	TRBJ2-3	TGTGCCAGCAGTTACGGTGAGGGGTGGACAGATACGCAGTATTTT	CASSYGEGWTDTQYF
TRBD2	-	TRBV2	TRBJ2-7	TGTGCCAGCAGTGAATTAGCGGGCCCTTACAATGAGCAGTACTTC	CASSELAGPYNEQYF
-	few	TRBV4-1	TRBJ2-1	TGCGCCAGCAGCCAGACCCCACCGCAGGACTGGAACAATGAGCAGTTCTTC	CASSQTPPQDWNNEQFF
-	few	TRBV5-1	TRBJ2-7	TGCGCCAGCAGCTTGTGGTCGAGGGCTAGCGAGCAGTACTTC	CASSLWSRASEQYF
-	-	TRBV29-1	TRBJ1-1	TGCAGCGTTGAAGACAGGGACCAGCACAAAATGAACACTGAAGCTTTCTTT	CSVEDRDQHKMNTEAFF
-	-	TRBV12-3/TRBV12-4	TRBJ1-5	TGTGCCAGCAGTTTAGGTGTAGAGGCAGGGGCTTTCGGCAATCAGCCCCAGCATTTT	CASSLGVEAGAFGNQPQHF
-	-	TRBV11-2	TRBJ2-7	TGTGCCAGCAGCTCAGGACCCGAATACGAGCAGTACTTC	CASSSGPEYEQYF
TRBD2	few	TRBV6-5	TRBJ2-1	TGTGCCAGCAGTCCCGAGGGACTATCATCATACAATGAGCAGTTCTTC	CASSPEGLSSYNEQFF
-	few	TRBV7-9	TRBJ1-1	TGTGCCAGCAGCTCCTTAGGTGGATTCCGGGACACCGGCAGGGAAGCTTTCTTT	CASSSLGGFRDTGREAFF
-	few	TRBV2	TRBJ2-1	TGTGCCAGCAGTGAATCCAACCAGTACGGGGATTGGTACAATGAGCAGTTCTTC	CASSESNQYGDWYNEQFF
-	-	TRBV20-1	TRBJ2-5	TGCAGTGCTAGAGTTCGGGATGGGGAGACCCAGTACTTC	CSARVRDGETQYF
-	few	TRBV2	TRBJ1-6	TGTGCCAGCAGCTCCTCGACGAGTAGTTCACCCCTCCACTTT	CASSSSTSSSPLHF
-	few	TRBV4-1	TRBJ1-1	TGCGCCAGCAGCCAAGGGCACGGAGGGAACACTGAAGCTTTCTTT	CASSQGHGGNTEAFF
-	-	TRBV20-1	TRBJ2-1	TGCAGTGCAGTACGAGCTGGGTCCTACAATGAGCAGTTCTTC	CSAVRAGSYNEQFF
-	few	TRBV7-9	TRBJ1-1	TGTGCCAGCCTGCCGCGGGCCCTAAGCACTGAAGCTTTCTTT	CASLPRALSTEAFF
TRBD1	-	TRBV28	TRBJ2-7	TGTGCCAGCAGTTTTGTGACCCGGGACAGGTCCTACGAGCAGTACTTC	CASSFVTRDRSYEQYF
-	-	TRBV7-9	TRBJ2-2	TGTGCCAGCAGCTTAGACACCAGGCCCACCGGGGAGCTGTTTTTT	CASSLDTRPTGELFF
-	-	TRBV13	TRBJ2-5	TGTGCCAGCAACAGGTTAGAATGGAAAGATGAGCAGTACTTC	CASNRLEWKDEQYF
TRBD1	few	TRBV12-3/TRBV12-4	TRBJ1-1	TGTGCCAGCAGTTGGGACAGGGGGCACACTGAAGCTTTCTTT	CASSWDRGHTEAFF
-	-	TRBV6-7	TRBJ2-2	TGTGCCAGCAGTACCCCAGGAAAGTCTAATGAAAACCTGTTTTTT	CASSTPGKSNENLFF
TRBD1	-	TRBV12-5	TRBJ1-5	TGTGCTAGCGGGGGGACAGAGATAATCAGCCCCCAGCATTTT	CASGGTEIISPQHF
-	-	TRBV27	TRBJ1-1	TGTGCCAGCAGTTTAGGGGGGACGATGATGAACACTGAAGCTTTCTTT	CASSLGGTMMNTEAFF
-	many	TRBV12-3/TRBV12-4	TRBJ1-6	TGTGCCAGCAGCAGAGGGACTCCCCATAATTCACCCCTCCACTTT	CASSRGTPHNSPLHF
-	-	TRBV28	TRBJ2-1	TGTGCCAGCAGTTTAAGGTACTTGGGGACGGTTTACAATGAGCAGTTCTTC	CASSLRYLGTVYNEQFF
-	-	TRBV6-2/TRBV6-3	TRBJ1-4	TGTGCCAGCAGCTCGGGACATCGGCTAACTAATGAAAAACTGTTTTTT	CASSSGHRLTNEKLFF
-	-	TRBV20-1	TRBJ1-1	TGCAGTGCCCCAAGGCAGTCGAACACTGAAGCTTTCTTT	CSAPRQSNTEAFF
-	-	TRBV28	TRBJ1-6	TGTGCCAGCAGACAAACGGGTGATAATTCACCCCTCCACTTT	CASRQTGDNSPLHF
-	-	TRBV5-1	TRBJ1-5	TGCGCCAGCAGGATTGCCGAAGATCAGCCCCAGCATTTT	CASRIAEDQPQHF
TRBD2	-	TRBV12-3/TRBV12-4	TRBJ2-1	TGTGCCAGCAGGGAGGGACTAGATTACAATGAGCAGTTCTTC	CASREGLDYNEQFF
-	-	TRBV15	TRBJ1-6	TGTGCCACCAGCTTCAATCTACCGGACAGCGATAATTCACCCCTCCACTTT	CATSFNLPDSDNSPLHF
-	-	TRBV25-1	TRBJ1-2	TGTGCCAGCAGTGGAAGGATCTATGGCTACACCTTC	CASSGRIYGYTF
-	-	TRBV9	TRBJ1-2	TGTGCCAGCAGCGTAGGGGTTGGGGCGGTCGGTGGCTACACCTTC	CASSVGVGAVGGYTF
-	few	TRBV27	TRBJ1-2	TGTGCCAGCAGTCTAGGGGGAAAGACGGACTATGGCTACACCTTC	CASSLGGKTDYGYTF
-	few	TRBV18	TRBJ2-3	TGTGCCAGCTCAAAAGGGGGAAGTGAGGATACGCAGTATTTT	CASSKGGSEDTQYF
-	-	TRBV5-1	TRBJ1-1	TGCGCCAGCAGCGACGGGACAAACGTTGAAGCTTTCTTT	CASSDGTNVEAFF
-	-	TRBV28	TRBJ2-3	TGTGCCAGCAGTACCTCCTGGACGGCTCTCACGCAGTATTTT	CASSTSWTALTQYF
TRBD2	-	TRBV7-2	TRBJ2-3	TGTGCCAGCAGCCAACACCTAGCGGGGGGCAGAGATACGCAGTATTTT	CASSQHLAGGRDTQYF
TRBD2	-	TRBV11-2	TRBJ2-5	TGTGCCAGCAGCTTAGTGCCGGGACTAGCGGGAGAGACCCAGTACTTC	CASSLVPGLAGETQYF
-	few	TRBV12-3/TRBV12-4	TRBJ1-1	TGTGCCAGCAGTACCGGGCAGCCGGAAGCTTTCTTT	CASSTGQPEAFF
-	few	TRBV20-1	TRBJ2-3	TGCAGTGCTAGGAAGGACATGTTCACAGATACGCAGTATTTT	CSARKDMFTDTQYF
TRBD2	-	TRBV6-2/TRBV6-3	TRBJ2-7	TGTGCCAGCAGTTCCCAGGGACTAGCGGATATCTACAATGAGCAGTACTTC	CASSSQGLADIYNEQYF
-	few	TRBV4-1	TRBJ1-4	TGCGCCAGCAGCCAAGGGAGGACAGCCCTTAATGAAAAACTGTTTTTT	CASSQGRTALNEKLFF
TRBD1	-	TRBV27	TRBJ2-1	TGTGCCAGCAGTACAGGGGGGACCCACAATGAGCAGTTCTTC	CASSTGGTHNEQFF
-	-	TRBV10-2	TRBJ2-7	TGCGCCAGCAGGGACGAGGGGTACGAGCAGTACTTC	CASRDEGYEQYF